The 10 T cell receptor beta chains reported below all come from one sample, sequenced in a study of blood T cell repertoires in COVID-19 (dated by TCRdb to about 2020). The method behind the library was the immunoSEQ multiplex PCR assay. Held by TCRdb, this immuneACCESS table contains in-frame sequences only and omits some clones. Under half of the omission traces to an unresolved V gene where checked; the cause of the rest is unknown. This sample has some 70,000 clones in its table, and roughly 86% of those were observed once. More than 15% of the sample comes from the top ten. The sample was peripheral blood. These receptors were taken from a middle-aged man with COVID-19, enrolled during active disease.

This chain connects TRBV27 to TRBJ1-2; 7 bases map to TRBD1. The CDR3 is made up of 14 amino acids. J was trimmed by 8 bases and V by 5 bases; bases with no gene match: 11. Germline-derived CDR1 and CDR2 are MNHEY and SMNVEV (reference sequence). The CDR3 bases are TGTGCCAGCAGTGCACTCCGGGACAGAGGGGGCTACACCTTC. It yields the protein CASSALRDRGGYTF.

V and J are TRBV6-1 and TRBJ2-7, with D hard to call. Trimming stripped 0 bases from V and 2 bases from J, with 5 bases between. The germline CDR1 and CDR2 sequences are MNHNS and SASEGT. This CDR3 comprises 13 residues. CDR3 in amino acids: CASSEARAYEQYF. The CDR3 bases are TGTGCCAGCAGTGAAGCGAGAGCCTACGAGCAGTACTTC.

This rearrangement joins TRBV3-1 (or the pseudogene TRBV3-2) to TRBJ1-1; 8 nucleotides align to TRBD1. CDR3 length equals 13 residues. V gave up 1 base and J gave up 7 bases; unmatched junction bases: 2. Germline-derived CDR1 and CDR2 are LGHDT and YNNKEL (reference sequence). The CDR3 sequence is CASSQGQGIEAFF. In DNA, the CDR3 is TGTGCCAGCAGCCAAGGACAGGGGATTGAAGCTTTCTTT.

The genes are TRBV20-1 and TRBJ2-5; maybe TRBD1 (5 bases). In germline, CDR1 is DFQATT, CDR2 SNEGSKA (reference sequence). The CDR3 is made up of 10 amino acids. The ends were cut back, 6 bases at V and 5 bases at J, with 7 bases in the middle. CDR3 bases: TGCAGTGCGACAGCGGAGACCCAGTACTTC. This encodes CSATAETQYF.

This chain joins TRBV10-3 and TRBJ1-2; 11 nucleotides line up with TRBD1. Trimming took 10 bases from V and 7 from J; bases not matched to a gene: 11. Germline V lookup: CDR1 ENHRY, CDR2 SYGVKD. This CDR3 spans 14 amino acids. The CDR3 here is CATTGTGGVTGYTF. Here the CDR3 DNA reads TGTGCCACCACCGGGACAGGGGGTGTTACTGGCTACACCTTC.

The chain couples TRBV5-1 to TRBJ1-4, with TRBD1 identical over 8 bases. Germline CDR1 reads SGHRS; CDR2 reads YFSETQ. Trimming cost V 0 bases and J 7 bases; bases outside gene matches: 5. This CDR3 comprises 15 residues. The CDR3 nucleotides read TGCGCCAGCAGCTTGGCAGGAGACAGGGGTGAAAAACTGTTTTTT. The encoded protein is CASSLAGDRGEKLFF.

The chain combines TRBV11-2 with TRBJ1-2; 9 nucleotides line up with TRBD1. CDR3 length equals 14 residues. V shed 5 bases and J 4 bases; nucleotides not matched to a gene: 5. Germline V gene data show CDR1 as SGHAT and CDR2 as FQNNGV. CDR3 loop: CASSGDREGYGYTF. The CDR3 DNA reads TGTGCCAGCAGCGGGGACAGGGAGGGCTATGGCTACACCTTC.

The chain uses TRBV7-3 and TRBJ1-1, with D perhaps TRBD1 (5 bases). With 3 bases removed from V and 1 base from J, the gap between germline ends came to 9 bases. Per germline, CDR1 SGHTA and CDR2 FQGTGA. The CDR3 loop spans 14 amino acids. The chain's CDR3 is CASSFTRENTEAFF. For the CDR3, the DNA is TGTGCCAGCAGCTTCACCAGGGAGAACACTGAAGCTTTCTTT.

The chain has TRBV14 and TRBJ1-2, with D possibly TRBD1 on 6 matching bases. The CDR3 spans 15 residues. Germline CDR1 SGHDN, CDR2 FVKESK. Trimming removed 0 bases from V and 2 bases from J, with 10 bases in between. The CDR3 spells CASSQDHTGNYGYTF. The DNA of the CDR3 is TGTGCCAGCAGCCAAGACCACACAGGGAACTATGGCTACACCTTC.

The chain joins TRBV19 to TRBJ1-1; weak D call: TRBD1 (6 bases). Germline values: CDR1 LNHDA, CDR2 SQIVND (reference sequence). The CDR3 loop spans 14 amino acids. V was clipped by 5 bases and J by 3 bases, with 13 bases between them. Written as DNA, the CDR3 is TGTGCCAGTAGTGTCAGGGGAGAGCACACTGAAGCTTTCTTT. Protein: CASSVRGEHTEAFF. Complete variable domain (other parts from reference TRBV19 and TRBJ1-1): DGGITQSPKYLFRKEGQNVTLSCEQNLNHDAMYWYRQDPGQGLRLIYYSQIVNDFQKGDIAEGYSVSREKKESFPLTVTSAQKNPTAFYLCASSVRGEHTEAFFGQGTRLTVV.